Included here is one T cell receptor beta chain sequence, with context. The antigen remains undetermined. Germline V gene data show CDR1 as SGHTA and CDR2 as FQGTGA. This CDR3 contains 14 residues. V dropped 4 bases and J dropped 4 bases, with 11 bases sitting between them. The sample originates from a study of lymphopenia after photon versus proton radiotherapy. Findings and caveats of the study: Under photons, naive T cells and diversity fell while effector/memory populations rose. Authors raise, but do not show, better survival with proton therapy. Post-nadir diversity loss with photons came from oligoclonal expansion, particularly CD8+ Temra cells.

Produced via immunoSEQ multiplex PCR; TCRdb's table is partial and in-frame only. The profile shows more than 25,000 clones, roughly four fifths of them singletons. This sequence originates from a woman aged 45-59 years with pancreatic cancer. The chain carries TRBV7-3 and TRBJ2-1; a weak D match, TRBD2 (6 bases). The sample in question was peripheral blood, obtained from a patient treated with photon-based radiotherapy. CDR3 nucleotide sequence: TGTGCCAGCAGCTCAGGCGGGACGTACAATGAGCAGTTCTTC. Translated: CASSSGGTYNEQFF.